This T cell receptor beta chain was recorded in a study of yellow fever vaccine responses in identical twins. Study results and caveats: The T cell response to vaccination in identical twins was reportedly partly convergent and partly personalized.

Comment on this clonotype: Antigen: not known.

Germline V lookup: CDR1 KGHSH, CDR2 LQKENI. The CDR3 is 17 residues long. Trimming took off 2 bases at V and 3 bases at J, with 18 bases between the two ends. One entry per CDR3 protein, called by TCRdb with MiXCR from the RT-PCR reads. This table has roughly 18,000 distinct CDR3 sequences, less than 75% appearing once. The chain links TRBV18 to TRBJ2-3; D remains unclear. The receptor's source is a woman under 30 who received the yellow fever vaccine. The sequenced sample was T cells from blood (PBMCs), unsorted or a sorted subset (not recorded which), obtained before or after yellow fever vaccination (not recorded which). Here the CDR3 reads CASSPYLARLSTDTQYF. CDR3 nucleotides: TGTGCCAGCTCACCATATTTAGCACGATTGTCTACAGATACGCAGTATTTT. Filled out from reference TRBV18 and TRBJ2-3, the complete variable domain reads NAGVMQNPRHLVRRRGQEARLRCSPMKGHSHVYWYRQLPEEGLKFMVYLQKENIIDESGMPKERFSAEFPKEGPSILRIQQVVRGDSAAYFCASSPYLARLSTDTQYFGPGTRLTVL.